There are a few counts of the clone carrying this T cell receptor (beta chain). Study processing details: Reference gene primer amplification in the assay estimated nucleated cell counts. Profiling relied on immunoSEQ multiplex PCR, and the TCRdb table lists in-frame clones only, not all of them. That table is the source of V, J and clone size, and D and trimming were worked out from the DNA. The repertoire holds some 200,000 clones, with around 90% as singletons. This sample was taken from a study of blood T cell repertoires in COVID-19. Study as a whole: Collection of acute and convalescent COVID-19 samples took place in the United States, Italy and Spain. From T cells, B-cell-depleted T cells, or PBMCs came the material, which was cDNA or gDNA.

Germline V gene data show CDR1 as LGHDT and CDR2 as YNNKEL (reference sequence). Trimming removed 0 bases at V and 3 bases at J, with 12 bases between. This CDR3 is built from 16 residues. Specimen: peripheral blood. The chain carries TRBV3-1 (or the pseudogene TRBV3-2) and TRBJ1-5; TRBD1 is a possible D gene (6 bases). The source of this sequence is a middle-aged man with active or convalescent COVID-19. In nucleotides, the CDR3 is TGTGCCAGCAGCCAAGACCCTACAGGGACCAATCAGCCCCAGCATTTT. Its translation: CASSQDPTGTNQPQHF.